The 16 T cell receptor beta chains listed next were all sequenced from one sample in a study of molecular identifiers for immune sequencing clone quantification (dated by TCRdb to 2016 to 2019). Library construction relied on PCR. The data were produced on an Illumina HiSeq 4000. The public reads were run again by TCRdb, first through fastp at Q25 and then through MiXCR, and only productive beta chains were kept. CDR3 protein sequences are deduplicated, and each keeps its most common genes and DNA. This sample is represented by tens of thousands of distinct CDR3 sequences; around 25% of them were singletons. Of the sample, approximately 1.9% falls within the top ten clones. Sequencing used naive CD8+ T cells from blood, with Jurkat cell RNA spiked in. The label giving this sample's cell subset or site can be read as: FACS-sorted CD8+CD4-CCR7+CD45RA+ naive T cells. These receptors all come from a human donor in good health. Some libraries in this study had Jurkat cell RNA spiked in.

Many counts were recorded for this clonotype. The V gene is TRBV4-3, the J gene TRBJ1-4, with TRBD1 as a possible D gene (5 bases). The CDR3 runs 15 residues. Deletions cut 3 bases from V and 3 bases from J, with 11 bases between. CDR1 and CDR2 from the germline V gene are LGHNA and YSLEER. In DNA form, the CDR3 reads TGCGCCAGCAGCCACTCGACGGGGCCTAATGAAAAACTGTTTTTT. Amino acids: CASSHSTGPNEKLFF.

This clonotype was found many times. CDR3 amino acids: CASSLVLFSNQPQHF. CDR3 sequence (DNA): TGTGCCAGCAGCTTAGTATTGTTTAGCAATCAGCCCCAGCATTTT. The V call is TRBV7-2, the J call TRBJ1-5, with D unresolved. Germline V CDR1 and CDR2: SGHTA, FQGNSA. The CDR3 has 15 amino acids. With 1 base removed from V and 0 bases from J, the gap between germline ends came to 7 bases.

This clonotype appeared many times. The rearrangement uses TRBV20-1 and TRBJ2-2, with 8 bases matching TRBD2. V lost 0 bases and J lost 1; bases outside the gene matches: 4. The germline V gene has CDR1 DFQATT and CDR2 SNEGSKA (reference sequence). The CDR3 runs to 16 residues. The DNA of the CDR3 is TGCAGTGCTAGAGATCGGCTAGCGGGGAACACCGGGGAGCTGTTTTTT. Residues: CSARDRLAGNTGELFF.

About this clonotype: This may stem from a read error, because a much larger clone lies one nucleotide away. The DNA for the CDR3 is TGTGCCAGCAGCTTAGCCCCAACCTCTGGGTCGAAACATTCAGCGGGCGCTAGCACAGATACGCAGTATTTT. This gives the protein CASSLAPTSGSKHSAGASTDTQYF. The chain is built from TRBV7-2 and TRBJ2-3; TRBD2 is a possible D gene (6 bases). This CDR3 has 24 residues. Germline CDR1 is SGHTA and CDR2 is FQGNSA. Between the trimmed V and J ends, which lost 0 bases and 0 bases, there was a span of 34 bases.

In its sample, this clonotype was seen many times. V is TRBV4-1 and J is TRBJ2-7, with D perhaps matching TRBD2 (5 bases). The V gene lost 4 bases and the J gene lost 0 bases, with 13 bases spanning the gap. CDR1 and CDR2 (germline): MGHRA, YSYEKL. CDR3 size: 15 residues. The CDR3: CASSLRDTLSYEQYF. CDR3 sequence (DNA): TGCGCCAGCAGCCTCCGGGATACACTCTCCTACGAGCAGTACTTC.

This clonotype was seen only a few times. The V gene is TRBV5-4, the J gene TRBJ1-2; no clear D. CDR1 is SGHNT, CDR2 YYREEE, per germline (reference sequence). The germline V and J ends were trimmed by 4 bases and 3 bases, with 10 bases remaining between them. This CDR3 contains 13 residues. The CDR3 bases are TGTGCCAGCAGCCCAAAGTTGTACTATGGCTACACCTTC. Its protein product is CASSPKLYYGYTF. The entire variable domain, with the rest obtained from reference TRBV5-4 and TRBJ1-2, is as follows: ETGVTQSPTHLIKTRGQQVTLRCSSQSGHNTVSWYQQALGQGPQFIFQYYREEENGRGNFPPRFSGLQFPNYSSELNVNALELDDSALYLCASSPKLYYGYTFGSGTRLTVV.

Comments on this clonotype: This sequence may be a read error, since a much larger clone differs from it by one base. V gene TRBV7-9 combines with J gene TRBJ1-5; D gene unclear. From germline, CDR1 is SEHNR and CDR2 FQNEAQ (reference sequence). The CDR3 contains 15 residues. The CDR3 spells CASRLEQSSNQPQHF. In DNA, the CDR3 is TGTGCCAGCCGCTTAGAACAGTCTAGCAATCAGCCCCAGCATTTT.

The chain carries TRBV25-1 and TRBJ1-3, with 7 bases identical to TRBD1. The ends lost 1 base at V and 4 bases at J; junction bases unmatched: 10. The CDR3 has 17 amino acids. Germline V CDR1 and CDR2: MGHDK, SYGVNS. The CDR3 loop reads CASSEWRTGGSGNTIYF. Here the CDR3 DNA reads TGTGCCAGCAGTGAATGGAGGACAGGCGGTTCCGGAAACACCATATATTTT.

The table lists this clonotype with many counts. The chain has TRBV5-1 and TRBJ1-5; 8 nucleotides match TRBD1. V lost 2 bases and J lost 2; bases outside the gene matches: 12. The germline gives CDR1 SGHRS, CDR2 YFSETQ. This CDR3 has 18 amino acids. CDR3 in amino acids: CASSFDRGHFSRNQPQHF. CDR3 nucleotide sequence: TGCGCCAGCAGCTTTGACAGGGGTCACTTTAGTCGCAATCAGCCCCAGCATTTT.

There are many counts of this clonotype. The gene calls are TRBV6-2 or TRBV6-3 and TRBJ2-5; D is unclear. The CDR3 contains 12 residues. Trimming removed 6 bases at V and 1 base at J, with 6 bases between. CDR1 MNHEY and CDR2 SVGEGT come from the germline V gene. This chain's CDR3 is CASRSPQETQYF. CDR3 DNA sequence: TGTGCCAGCAGATCACCCCAAGAGACCCAGTACTTC.

This clonotype was picked up many times. The rearrangement joins TRBV28 to TRBJ2-3; D is possibly TRBD2 (6 bases). The CDR3 sequence is 16 residues long. Trimming shortened V by 3 bases and J by 13 bases, and 26 bases separated the two germline ends. Germline CDR1 is MDHEN and CDR2 is SYDVKM. The CDR3 is CASSFVGSGLTQVEYF. CDR3 coding DNA: TGTGCCAGCAGTTTCGTTGGTAGCGGACTGACACAGGTGGAGTATTTT.

This clonotype turned up a few times. The chain employs TRBV5-6 and TRBJ2-3; D remains unclear. Trimming removed 2 bases from V and 2 bases from J, with 6 bases in between. The CDR3 has 13 amino acids. Germline CDR1 SGHDT, CDR2 YYEEEE. The CDR3 DNA reads as TGTGCCAGCAGCTTTTCGAACACAGATACGCAGTATTTT. It codes for CASSFSNTDTQYF.

This clonotype was seen a few times. The chain has TRBV4-3 and TRBJ1-6, with 8 bases that match TRBD1. Trimming at V came to 4 bases and at J to 3 bases, leaving 5 bases not matched to a gene. This CDR3 region has 16 residues. Germline V CDR1 and CDR2: LGHNA, YSLEER. Written as DNA, the CDR3 is TGCGCCAGCAGCCTCGACAGGGGAAACTATAATTCACCCCTCCACTTT. Its translation: CASSLDRGNYNSPLHF.

This clonotype was recorded at least ten times. V is TRBV20-1 and J is TRBJ1-1; perhaps TRBD1 as D (5 bases). Trimming stripped 4 bases from V and 4 bases from J, with 19 bases between. CDR1 DFQATT and CDR2 SNEGSKA come from the germline V gene (reference sequence). The CDR3 spans 15 residues. In DNA form, the CDR3 reads TGCAGTGCTACGGCCCCGGGGGACCGGGGCACTGAAGCTTTCTTT. It specifies CSATAPGDRGTEAFF.

Remarks on this clonotype: A much larger clone is a single base away; this may be a read error. The conserved closing phenylalanine or tryptophan is absent in this CDR3, likely reflecting a read error. This chain uses TRBV6-6 with TRBJ2-4, with 11 positions matching TRBD1. Germline values: CDR1 MNHNY, CDR2 SVGAGI (reference sequence). Trimming at V came to 5 bases and at J to 8 bases, leaving 8 bases not matched to a gene. The CDR3 totals 15 residues. In DNA form, the CDR3 reads TGTGCCAGCAGTATCCGGGACAGGGGGTTGGACATTCAGTACTCC. The encoded protein is CASSIRDRGLDIQYS.

This clonotype was detected ten times or more. The chain joins TRBV4-2 to TRBJ2-5; 12 nucleotides line up with TRBD1. The CDR3 is 20 amino acids. With V trimmed by 1 base and J by 0 bases, 12 bases remained unmatched. Germline V gene sequence: CDR1 LGHNA, CDR2 YNFKEQ. The CDR3 region is CASSQAPGQGATFHQETQYF. The DNA for the CDR3 is TGTGCCAGCAGCCAAGCCCCGGGACAGGGGGCCACTTTCCACCAAGAGACCCAGTACTTC.